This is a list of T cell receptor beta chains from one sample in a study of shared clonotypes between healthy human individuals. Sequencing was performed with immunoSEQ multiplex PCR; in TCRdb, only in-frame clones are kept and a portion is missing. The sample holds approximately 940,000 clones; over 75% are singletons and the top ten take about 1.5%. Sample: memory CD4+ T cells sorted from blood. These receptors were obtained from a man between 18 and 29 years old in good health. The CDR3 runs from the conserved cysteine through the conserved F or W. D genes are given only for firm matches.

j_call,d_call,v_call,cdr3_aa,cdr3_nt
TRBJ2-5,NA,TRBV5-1,CASSLDTGGGAETQYF,TGCGCCAGCAGCTTGGACACGGGCGGAGGGGCGGAGACCCAGTACTTC
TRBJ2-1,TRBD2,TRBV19,CASGTSGSHRQQFF,TGTGCCAGTGGGACTAGCGGCTCCCACAGGCAGCAGTTCTTC
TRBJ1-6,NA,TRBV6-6,CASSYLVSPLHF,TGTGCCAGCAGTTACTTAGTATCACCCCTCCACTTT
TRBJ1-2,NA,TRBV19,CASSIDLTTGRYGYTF,TGTGCCAGTAGTATAGATCTAACCACGGGACGATATGGCTACACCTTC
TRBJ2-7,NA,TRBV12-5,CASGLVVSRGPYEQYF,TGTGCTAGTGGTTTGGTAGTGTCCCGGGGGCCCTACGAGCAGTACTTC
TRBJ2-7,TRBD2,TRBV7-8,CASSWGTILAGGPYEQYF,TGTGCCAGCAGCTGGGGGACGATACTAGCGGGAGGTCCCTACGAGCAGTACTTC
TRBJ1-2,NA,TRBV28,CASSDTPPLDF,TGTGCCAGCAGTGACACACCACCCCTCGACTTC
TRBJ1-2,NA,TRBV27,CASSFDSQGSYGYTF,TGTGCCAGCAGTTTCGATTCTCAGGGGTCTTATGGCTACACCTTC
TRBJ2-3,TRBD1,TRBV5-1,CASSQTGGTTDTQYF,TGCGCCAGCAGCCAGACAGGGGGTACAACAGATACGCAGTATTTT
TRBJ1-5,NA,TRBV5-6,CASSLVGGNQPQHF,TGTGCCAGCAGCTTGGTAGGAGGTAATCAGCCCCAGCATTTT